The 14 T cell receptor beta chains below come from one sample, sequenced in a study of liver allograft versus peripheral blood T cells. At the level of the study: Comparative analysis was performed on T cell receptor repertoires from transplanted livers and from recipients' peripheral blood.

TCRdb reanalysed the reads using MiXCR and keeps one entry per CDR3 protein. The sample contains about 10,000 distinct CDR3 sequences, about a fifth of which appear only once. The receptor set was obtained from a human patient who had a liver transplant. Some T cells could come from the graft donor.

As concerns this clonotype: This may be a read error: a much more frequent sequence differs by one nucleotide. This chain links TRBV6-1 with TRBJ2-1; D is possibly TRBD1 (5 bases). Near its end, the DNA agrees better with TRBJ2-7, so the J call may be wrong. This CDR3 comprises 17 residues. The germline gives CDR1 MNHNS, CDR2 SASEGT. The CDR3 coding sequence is TGTGCCAGCAGTGACGAGCTACCCCGCAGGGTTAGATACGAGCAGTACTTC. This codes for CASSDELPRRVRYEQYF.

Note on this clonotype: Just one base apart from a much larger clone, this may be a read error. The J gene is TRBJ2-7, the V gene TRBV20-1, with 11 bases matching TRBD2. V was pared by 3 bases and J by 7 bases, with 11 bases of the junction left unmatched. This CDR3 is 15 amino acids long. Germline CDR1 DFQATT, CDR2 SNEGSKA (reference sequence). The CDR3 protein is CSASSSTSGSYEQYF. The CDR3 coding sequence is TGCAGTGCTAGTTCTTCTACTAGCGGGAGCTATGAGCAGTACTTC.

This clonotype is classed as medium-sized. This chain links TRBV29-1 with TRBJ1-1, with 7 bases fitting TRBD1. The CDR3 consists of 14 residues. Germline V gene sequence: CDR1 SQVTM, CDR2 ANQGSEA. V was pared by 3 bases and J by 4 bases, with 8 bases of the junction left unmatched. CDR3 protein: CSVDYVRQGTEAFF. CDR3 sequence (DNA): TGCAGCGTTGATTATGTCCGACAGGGCACTGAAGCTTTCTTT.

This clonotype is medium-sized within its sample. The CDR3 DNA reads as TGTGCCAGCAGTCCCTCCGTCGCCAACACTGAAGCTTTCTTT. Protein sequence: CASSPSVANTEAFF. The rearrangement uses TRBV7-2 and TRBJ1-1; D remains ambiguous. V shed 6 bases and J shed 2 bases, with 13 bases lying between them. The CDR3 length is 14 residues. CDR1 is SGHTA and CDR2 is FQGNSA in the germline V gene.

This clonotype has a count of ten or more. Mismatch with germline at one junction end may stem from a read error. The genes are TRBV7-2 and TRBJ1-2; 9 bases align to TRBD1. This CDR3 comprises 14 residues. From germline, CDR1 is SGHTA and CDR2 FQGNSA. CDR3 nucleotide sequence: TGTGCCAGCAGACCTCCCCGTACATGGACAGGGGTCGGATTC. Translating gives CASRPPRTWTGVGF.

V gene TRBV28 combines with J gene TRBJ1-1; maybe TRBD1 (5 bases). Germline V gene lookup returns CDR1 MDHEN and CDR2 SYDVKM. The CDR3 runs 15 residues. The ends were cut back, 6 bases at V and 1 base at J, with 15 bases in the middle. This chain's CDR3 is CASRESRGENTEAFF. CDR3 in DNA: TGTGCCAGCAGGGAATCCCGGGGGGAGAACACTGAAGCTTTCTTT.

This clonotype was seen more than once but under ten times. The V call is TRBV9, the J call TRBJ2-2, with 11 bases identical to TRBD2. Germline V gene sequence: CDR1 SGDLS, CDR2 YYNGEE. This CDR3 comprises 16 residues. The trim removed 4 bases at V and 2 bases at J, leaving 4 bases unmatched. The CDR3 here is CASSFLAGGNTGELFF. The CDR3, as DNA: TGTGCCAGCAGCTTCCTAGCGGGGGGTAACACCGGGGAGCTGTTTTTT.

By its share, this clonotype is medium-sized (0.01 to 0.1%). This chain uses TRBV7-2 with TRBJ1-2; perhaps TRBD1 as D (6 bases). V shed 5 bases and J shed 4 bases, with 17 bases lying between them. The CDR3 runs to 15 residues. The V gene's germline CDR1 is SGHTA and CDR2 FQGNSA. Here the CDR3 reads CASSPADSGFYGYTF. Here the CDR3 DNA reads TGTGCCAGCAGCCCGGCGGACAGCGGGTTCTATGGCTACACCTTC. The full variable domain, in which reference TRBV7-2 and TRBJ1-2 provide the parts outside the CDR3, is GAGVSQSPSNKVTEKGKDVELRCDPISGHTALYWYRQSLGQGLEFLIYFQGNSAPDKSGLPSDRFSAERTGGSVSTLTIQRTQQEDSAVYLCASSPADSGFYGYTFGSGTRLTVV.

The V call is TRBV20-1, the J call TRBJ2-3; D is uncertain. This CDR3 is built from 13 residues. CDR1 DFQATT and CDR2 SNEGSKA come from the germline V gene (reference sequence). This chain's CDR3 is CRPTSHATDTQYF. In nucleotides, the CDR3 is TGCAGGCCAACATCGCATGCCACAGATACGCAGTATTTT.

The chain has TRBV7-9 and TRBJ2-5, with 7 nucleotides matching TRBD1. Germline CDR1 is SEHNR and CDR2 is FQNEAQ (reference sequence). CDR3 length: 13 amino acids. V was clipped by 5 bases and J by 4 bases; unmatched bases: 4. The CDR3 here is CASSGRDRETQYF. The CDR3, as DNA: TGTGCCAGCAGCGGCCGGGACAGAGAGACCCAGTACTTC.

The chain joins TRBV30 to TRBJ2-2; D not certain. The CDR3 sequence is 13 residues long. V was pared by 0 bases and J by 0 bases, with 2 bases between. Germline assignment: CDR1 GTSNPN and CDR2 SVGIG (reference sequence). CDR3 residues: CAWSVPNTGELFF. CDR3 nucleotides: TGTGCCTGGAGTGTGCCGAACACCGGGGAGCTGTTTTTT.

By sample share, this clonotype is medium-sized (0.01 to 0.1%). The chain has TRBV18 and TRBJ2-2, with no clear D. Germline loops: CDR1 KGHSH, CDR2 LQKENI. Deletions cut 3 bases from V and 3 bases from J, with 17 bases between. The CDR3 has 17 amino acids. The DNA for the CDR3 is TGTGCCAGCTCACCCGATTCTTTTTTCGCTTACACCGGGGAGCTGTTTTTT. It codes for CASSPDSFFAYTGELFF.

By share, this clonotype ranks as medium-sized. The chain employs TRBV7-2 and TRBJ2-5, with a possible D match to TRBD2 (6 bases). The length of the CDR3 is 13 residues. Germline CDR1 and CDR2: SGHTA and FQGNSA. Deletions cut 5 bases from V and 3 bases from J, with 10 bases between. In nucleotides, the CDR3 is TGTGCCAGCAGCCCCCGCGGGGAAGAGACCCAGTACTTC. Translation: CASSPRGEETQYF. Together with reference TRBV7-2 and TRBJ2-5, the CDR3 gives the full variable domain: GAGVSQSPSNKVTEKGKDVELRCDPISGHTALYWYRQSLGQGLEFLIYFQGNSAPDKSGLPSDRFSAERTGGSVSTLTIQRTQQEDSAVYLCASSPRGEETQYFGPGTRLLVL.

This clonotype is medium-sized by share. In nucleotides, the CDR3 is TGTGCCAGCAGTGAGGTTCCTATGGAGACCCAGTACTTC. Its protein product is CASSEVPMETQYF. The chain couples TRBV6-5 to TRBJ2-5; D gene unclear. V lost 5 bases to trimming and J lost 5 bases, with 12 bases between them. Germline CDR1 is MNHEY and CDR2 is SVGAGI. The CDR3 has 13 residues.